Following are 17 T cell receptor beta chains from one sample sequenced in a study of blood T cell repertoires in COVID-19. TCRdb's table, derived via immunoSEQ multiplex PCR, lists solely in-frame clones and lacks some. The sample records tens of thousands of clones, roughly three quarters being singletons. Sequenced sample: peripheral blood. Every receptor here comes from a human donor in a cohort sampled during active COVID-19.

This clone was found a few times. The chain employs TRBV5-4 and TRBJ2-7, with TRBD2 identical over 16 bases. CDR1 is SGHNT, CDR2 YYREEE, per germline (reference sequence). V shed 4 bases and J 3 bases; nucleotides not matched to a gene: 10. The CDR3 is 18 amino acids. CDR3 nucleotide sequence: TGTGCCAGCAGCATAGGGACTAGCGGGAGGGCGGTTCGCTACGAGCAGTACTTC. Translated, it gives CASSIGTSGRAVRYEQYF.

This clone appeared once. V usage is TRBV13 and J usage is TRBJ1-2, with TRBD1 matching over 12 bases. Trimming at V came to 6 bases and at J to 2 bases, leaving 7 bases not matched to a gene. The length of the CDR3 is 16 residues. Germline V CDR1 and CDR2: PRHDT, FYEKMQ (reference sequence). This CDR3 reads CASSGDRGLWNYGYTF. The CDR3, as DNA: TGTGCCAGCAGTGGGGACAGGGGGCTTTGGAACTATGGCTACACCTTC. Filled out from reference TRBV13 and TRBJ1-2, the complete variable domain reads AAGVIQSPRHLIKEKRETATLKCYPIPRHDTVYWYQQGPGQDPQFLISFYEKMQSDKGSIPDRFSAQQFSDYHSELNMSSLELGDSALYFCASSGDRGLWNYGYTFGSGTRLTVV.

The chain has TRBV10-3 and TRBJ2-3; possible D gene TRBD1, 5 bases. V lost 8 bases, J lost 0 bases, and 12 bases lay in between. Germline CDR1 is ENHRY and CDR2 is SYGVKD. The CDR3 length is 14 residues. CDR3 loop: CAIQGTSSTDTQYF. In DNA form, the CDR3 reads TGTGCCATCCAGGGAACCTCTAGCACAGATACGCAGTATTTT.

This clone was recorded once. The CDR3 bases are TGTGCCACCAGCAGGCCCGGTAGTCTCTCTGGAAACACCATATATTTT. Protein product: CATSRPGSLSGNTIYF. V usage is TRBV15 and J usage is TRBJ1-3, with D uncertain. V shed 3 bases and J shed 0 bases, with 12 bases lying between them. The V gene's germline CDR1 is LNHNV and CDR2 YYDKDF (reference sequence). This CDR3 has 16 residues.

The chain combines TRBV7-3 with TRBJ2-1, with D perhaps matching TRBD2 (5 bases). Germline V lookup: CDR1 SGHTA, CDR2 FQGTGA. The germline V and J ends were trimmed by 0 bases and 3 bases, with 9 bases remaining between them. CDR3 length equals 15 residues. The CDR3 bases are TGTGCCAGCAGCTTAACCAGCGGTATCTACAATGAGCAGTTCTTC. This encodes CASSLTSGIYNEQFF.

The chain is built from TRBV7-8 and TRBJ2-1, with D possibly being TRBD2 (6 bases). The CDR3 loop spans 15 amino acids. V lost 2 bases and J lost 7, with 15 bases in between. Germline V CDR1 and CDR2: SGHVS, FQNEAQ. CDR3 sequence reads: CASSLTGVVGNEQFF. CDR3 sequence (DNA): TGTGCCAGCAGCTTAACGGGGGTGGTTGGGAATGAGCAGTTCTTC. Based on the CDR3 plus reference TRBV7-8 and TRBJ2-1, the full variable domain is GAGVSQSPRYKVAKRGQDVALRCDPISGHVSLFWYQQALGQGPEFLTYFQNEAQLDKSGLPSDRFFAERPEGSVSTLKIQRTQQEDSAVYLCASSLTGVVGNEQFFGPGTRLTVL.

This sequence joins TRBV3-1 (or the pseudogene TRBV3-2) and TRBJ2-7, with a tentative D call TRBD1 (5 bases). Trimming shortened V by 4 bases and J by 3 bases, and 13 bases separated the two germline ends. CDR3 length: 14 residues. CDR1 is LGHDT and CDR2 is YNNKEL in the germline V gene (reference sequence). The CDR3 spells CASSPPGFIYEQYF. DNA for the CDR3: TGTGCCAGCAGCCCCCCAGGGTTCATCTACGAGCAGTACTTC.

The chain combines TRBV7-8 with TRBJ1-1; D is uncertain. Between the trimmed V and J ends, which lost 5 bases and 4 bases, there was a span of 20 bases. In germline, CDR1 is SGHVS, CDR2 FQNEAQ. The CDR3 covers 16 residues. CDR3: CASSPRARLEGTEAFF. CDR3 bases: TGTGCCAGCAGCCCCCGTGCCAGGCTGGAGGGCACTGAAGCTTTCTTT.

This chain connects TRBV7-3 to TRBJ1-2; no clear D. CDR3 size: 14 residues. V lost 0 bases to trimming and J lost 8 bases, with 13 bases between them. Looked up from germline, CDR1 is SGHTA and CDR2 is FQGTGA. The CDR3 sequence: CASSLTPAQAGYTF. The CDR3 DNA sequence: TGTGCCAGCAGCTTAACCCCCGCCCAGGCGGGCTACACCTTC.

There are a few counts of this clone. The CDR3 spells CSASEAGVTDTQYF. CDR3 DNA sequence: TGCAGTGCTAGTGAGGCGGGGGTCACAGATACGCAGTATTTT. The genes are TRBV20-1 and TRBJ2-3; 7 nucleotides agree with TRBD2. The germline V gene encodes CDR1 DFQATT and CDR2 SNEGSKA (reference sequence). V lost 3 bases and J lost 2; bases outside the gene matches: 5. This CDR3 is built from 14 residues.

The chain carries TRBV16 and TRBJ2-1; no definite D call. V lost 0 bases and J lost 6, with 9 bases in between. Germline CDR1 KGHSY, CDR2 FQNENV. This CDR3 is built from 14 residues. In DNA, the CDR3 is TGTGCCAGCAGCCAATCGTGGAGAGGCAATGAGCAGTTCTTC. It specifies CASSQSWRGNEQFF.

This clone was found once. Other DNA sequences in the sample encode the same CDR3. This chain joins TRBV5-8 and TRBJ2-2, with 8 bases matching TRBD1. The CDR3 sequence is 14 residues long. The germline V gene encodes CDR1 SGHTS and CDR2 YDEGEE. The trim removed 4 bases at V and 3 bases at J, leaving 2 bases unmatched. The CDR3, as DNA: TGTGCCAGCAGCCTGGACAGGGACACCGGGGAGCTGTTTTTT. Protein sequence: CASSLDRDTGELFF.

In its sample, this clone was seen once. The gene calls are TRBV27 and TRBJ1-5; D is uncertain. The CDR3 runs 15 residues. V was clipped by 7 bases and J by 1 base, with 14 bases between them. The germline CDR1 and CDR2 sequences are MNHEY and SMNVEV (reference sequence). The CDR3 coding sequence is TGTGCCAGCACCTTGGAGGAATTGAGCAATCAGCCCCAGCATTTT. It translates to CASTLEELSNQPQHF.

The CDR3 bases are TGTGCCAGCAGCCCGGGACTCGCTAGCTCCTACAATGAGCAGTTCTTC. Translated, it gives CASSPGLASSYNEQFF. This rearrangement joins TRBV5-5 to TRBJ2-1, with D perhaps TRBD2 (6 bases). This CDR3 region has 16 residues. V was clipped by 4 bases and J by 0 bases, with 14 bases between them. From germline, CDR1 is SGHKS and CDR2 YYEKEE (reference sequence).

This clone was seen just once. The chain joins TRBV7-3 to TRBJ2-7; 8 bases map to TRBD2. Germline-derived CDR1 and CDR2 are SGHTA and FQGTGA. CDR3 length equals 14 residues. V shed 2 bases and J 6 bases; nucleotides not matched to a gene: 6. The CDR3 DNA follows: TGTGCCAGCAGCTTACGTCGGCTAGCGGGCGAGCAGTACTTC. It specifies CASSLRRLAGEQYF.

The gene calls are TRBV28 and TRBJ2-7; D perhaps matches TRBD2 (6 bases). Germline V gene sequence: CDR1 MDHEN, CDR2 SYDVKM. The CDR3 loop spans 15 amino acids. Between the trimmed V and J ends, which lost 7 bases and 3 bases, there was a span of 19 bases. CDR3 coding DNA: TGTGCCAGCAAGGAGGGCAGGGTAGGTATCTACGAGCAGTACTTC. Encoded protein: CASKEGRVGIYEQYF. Variable domain in full (rest from reference TRBV28 and TRBJ2-7): DVKVTQSSRYLVKRTGEKVFLECVQDMDHENMFWYRQDPGLGLRLIYFSYDVKMKEKGDIPEGYSVSREKKERFSLILESASTNQTSMYLCASKEGRVGIYEQYFGPGTRLTVT.

This chain joins TRBV27 and TRBJ1-2, with D hard to call. The CDR3 has 13 residues. Germline values: CDR1 MNHEY, CDR2 SMNVEV (reference sequence). Trimming stripped 3 bases from V and 6 bases from J, with 11 bases between. The CDR3 reads CASSFGKRDGYTF. CDR3 nucleotide sequence: TGTGCCAGCAGTTTTGGGAAGCGGGATGGCTACACCTTC.